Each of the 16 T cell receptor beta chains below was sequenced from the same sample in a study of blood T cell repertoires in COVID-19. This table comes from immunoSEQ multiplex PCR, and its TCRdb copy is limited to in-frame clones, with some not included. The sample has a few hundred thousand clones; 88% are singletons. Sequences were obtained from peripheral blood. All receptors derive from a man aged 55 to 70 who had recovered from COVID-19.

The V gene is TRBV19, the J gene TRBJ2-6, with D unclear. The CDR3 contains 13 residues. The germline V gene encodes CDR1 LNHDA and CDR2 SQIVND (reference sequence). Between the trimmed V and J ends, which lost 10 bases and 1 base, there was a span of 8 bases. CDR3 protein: CATHLSGANVLTF. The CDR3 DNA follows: TGTGCCACCCATCTATCTGGGGCCAACGTCCTGACTTTC.

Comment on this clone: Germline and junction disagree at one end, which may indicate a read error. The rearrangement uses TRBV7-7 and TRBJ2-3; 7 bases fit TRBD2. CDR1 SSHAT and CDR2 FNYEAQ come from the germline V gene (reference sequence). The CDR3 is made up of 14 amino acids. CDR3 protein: CASSRGSRADTQYF. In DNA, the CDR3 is TGTGCTAGCAGCCGCGGGAGCAGGGCCGATACGCAGTATTTT.

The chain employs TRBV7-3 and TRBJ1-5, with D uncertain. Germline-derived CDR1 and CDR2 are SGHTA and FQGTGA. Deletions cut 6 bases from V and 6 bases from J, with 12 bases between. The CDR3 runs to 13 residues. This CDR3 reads CASRVPGTQPQHF. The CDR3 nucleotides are TGTGCCAGCAGGGTCCCGGGAACTCAGCCCCAGCATTTT.

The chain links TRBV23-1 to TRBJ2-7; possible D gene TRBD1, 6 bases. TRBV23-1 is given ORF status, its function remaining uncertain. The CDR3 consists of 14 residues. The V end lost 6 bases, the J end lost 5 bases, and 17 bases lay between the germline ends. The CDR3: CASSPSRGKHEQYF. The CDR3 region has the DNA TGCGCCAGCAGCCCTTCCAGGGGTAAACACGAGCAGTACTTC.

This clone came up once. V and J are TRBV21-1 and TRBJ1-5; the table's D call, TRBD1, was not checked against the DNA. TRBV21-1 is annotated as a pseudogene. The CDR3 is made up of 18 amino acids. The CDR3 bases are TGTGCCAGCAGCAAAGGAAAGAGGAGACAGGGGAGCAATCAGCCCCAGCATTTT. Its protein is CASSKGKRRQGSNQPQHF.

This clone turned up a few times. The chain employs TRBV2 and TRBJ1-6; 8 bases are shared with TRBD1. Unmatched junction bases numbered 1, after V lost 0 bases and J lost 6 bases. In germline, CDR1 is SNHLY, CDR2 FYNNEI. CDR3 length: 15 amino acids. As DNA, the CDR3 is TGTGCCAGCAGTGAAGCGCAGGGGGCTAATTCACCCCTCCACTTT. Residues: CASSEAQGANSPLHF. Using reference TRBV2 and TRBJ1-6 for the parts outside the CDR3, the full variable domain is EPEVTQTPSHQVTQMGQEVILRCVPISNHLYFYWYRQILGQKVEFLVSFYNNEISEKSEIFDDQFSVERPDGSNFTLKIRSTKLEDSAMYFCASSEAQGANSPLHFGNGTRLTVT.

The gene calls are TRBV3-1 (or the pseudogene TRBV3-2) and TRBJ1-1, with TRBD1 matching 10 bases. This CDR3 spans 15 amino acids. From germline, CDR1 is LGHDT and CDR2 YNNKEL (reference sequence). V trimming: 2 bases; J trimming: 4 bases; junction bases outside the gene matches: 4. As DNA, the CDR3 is TGTGCCAGCAGCCAACGGGACAGGGGAGGCACTGAAGCTTTCTTT. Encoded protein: CASSQRDRGGTEAFF.

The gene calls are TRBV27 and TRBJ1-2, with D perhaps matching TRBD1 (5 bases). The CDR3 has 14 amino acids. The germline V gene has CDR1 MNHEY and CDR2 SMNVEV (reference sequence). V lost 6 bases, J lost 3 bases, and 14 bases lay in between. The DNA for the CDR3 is TGTGCCAGCAGCCAAAATGGGGGGGACTATGGCTACACCTTC. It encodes CASSQNGGDYGYTF.

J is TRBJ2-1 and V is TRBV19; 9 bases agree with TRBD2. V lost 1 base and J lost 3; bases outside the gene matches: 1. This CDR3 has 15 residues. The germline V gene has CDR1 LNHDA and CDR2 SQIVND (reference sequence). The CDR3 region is CASSIGGGGYNEQFF. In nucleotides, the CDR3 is TGTGCCAGTAGTATAGGCGGGGGGGGCTACAATGAGCAGTTCTTC.

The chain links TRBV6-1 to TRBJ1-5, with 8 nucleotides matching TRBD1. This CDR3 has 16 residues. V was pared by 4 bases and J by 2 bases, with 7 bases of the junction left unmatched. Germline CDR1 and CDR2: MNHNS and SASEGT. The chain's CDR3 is CASSGNGQGGNQPQHF. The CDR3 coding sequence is TGTGCCAGCAGTGGTAACGGACAGGGCGGCAATCAGCCCCAGCATTTT.

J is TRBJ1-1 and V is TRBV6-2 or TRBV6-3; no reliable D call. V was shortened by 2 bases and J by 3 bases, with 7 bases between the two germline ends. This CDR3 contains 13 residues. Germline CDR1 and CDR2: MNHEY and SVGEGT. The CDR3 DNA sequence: TGTGCCAGCAGTTACGAGGCAGACACTGAAGCTTTCTTT. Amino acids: CASSYEADTEAFF.

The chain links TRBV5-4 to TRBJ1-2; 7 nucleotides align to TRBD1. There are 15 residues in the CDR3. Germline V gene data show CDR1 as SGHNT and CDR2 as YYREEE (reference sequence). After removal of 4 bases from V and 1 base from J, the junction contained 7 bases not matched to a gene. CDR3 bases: TGTGCCAGCAGCCCCGTTCGACAGGGTAACTATGGCTACACCTTC. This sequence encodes CASSPVRQGNYGYTF.

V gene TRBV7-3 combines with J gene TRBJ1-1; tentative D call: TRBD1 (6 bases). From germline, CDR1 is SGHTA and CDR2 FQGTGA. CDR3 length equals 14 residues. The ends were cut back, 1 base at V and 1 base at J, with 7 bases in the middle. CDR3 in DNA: TGTGCCAGCAGCTTAATGGGACAGAACACTGAAGCTTTCTTT. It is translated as CASSLMGQNTEAFF. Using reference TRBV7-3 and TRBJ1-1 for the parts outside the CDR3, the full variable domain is GAGVSQTPSNKVTEKGKYVELRCDPISGHTALYWYRQSLGQGPEFLIYFQGTGAADDSGLPNDRFFAVRPEGSVSTLKIQRTERGDSAVYLCASSLMGQNTEAFFGQGTRLTVV.

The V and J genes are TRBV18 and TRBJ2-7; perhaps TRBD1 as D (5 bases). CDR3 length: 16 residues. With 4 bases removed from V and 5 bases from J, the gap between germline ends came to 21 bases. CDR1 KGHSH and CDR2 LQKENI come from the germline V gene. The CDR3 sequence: CASSRLLGRAIDEQYF. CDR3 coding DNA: TGTGCCAGCTCACGCTTGTTGGGCAGGGCTATTGACGAGCAGTACTTC.

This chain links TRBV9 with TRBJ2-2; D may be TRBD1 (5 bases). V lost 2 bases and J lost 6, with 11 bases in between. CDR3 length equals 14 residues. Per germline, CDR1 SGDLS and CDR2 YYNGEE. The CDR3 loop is CASSVRGRAGELFF. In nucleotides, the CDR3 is TGTGCCAGCAGCGTTAGAGGCAGGGCCGGGGAGCTGTTTTTT.

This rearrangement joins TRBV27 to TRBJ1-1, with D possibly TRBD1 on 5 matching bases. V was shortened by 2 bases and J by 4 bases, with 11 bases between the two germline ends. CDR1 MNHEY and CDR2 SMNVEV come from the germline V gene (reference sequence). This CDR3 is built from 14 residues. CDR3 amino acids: CASSLMGEATEAFF. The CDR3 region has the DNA TGTGCCAGCAGTTTAATGGGGGAGGCCACTGAAGCTTTCTTT.